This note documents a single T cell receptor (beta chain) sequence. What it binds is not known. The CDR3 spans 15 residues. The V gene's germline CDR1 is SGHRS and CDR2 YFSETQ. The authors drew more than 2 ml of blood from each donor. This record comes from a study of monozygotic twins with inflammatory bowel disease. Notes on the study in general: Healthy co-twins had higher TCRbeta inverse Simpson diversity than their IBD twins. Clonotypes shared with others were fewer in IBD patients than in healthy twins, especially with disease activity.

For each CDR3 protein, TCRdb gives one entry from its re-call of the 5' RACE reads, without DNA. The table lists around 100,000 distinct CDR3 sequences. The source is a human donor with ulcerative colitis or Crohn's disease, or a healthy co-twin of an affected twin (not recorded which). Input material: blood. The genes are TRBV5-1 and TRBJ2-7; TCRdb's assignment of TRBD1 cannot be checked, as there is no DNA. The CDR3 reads CASSLGFGGGGEQYF.